This T cell receptor (beta chain) was recorded in a study of vaccination effects on CD4 cells after COVID-19. The assay was immunoSEQ multiplex PCR, and TCRdb's table has in-frame clones only and misses some. The sample carries nearly 45,000 clones, roughly 80% recorded once. This clone was observed a handful of times. Its antigen is currently unknown. In the ViraFEST assay, antigen-specific CD4+ clonotypes were identified by expansion after peptide-pool stimulation. Cells that had been cultured for roughly ten days were the source of isolated CD4+ T cells. Infection with SARS-CoV-2 occurred in the person between March and December 2020, and PCR confirmed it. The V segment lost 6 bases and the J segment 8 bases; nucleotides outside the gene matches: 6. Germline CDR1 and CDR2: SGHRS and YFSETQ. The CDR3 is 13 residues long.

V and J are TRBV5-1 and TRBJ1-4; the match to TRBD1 covers 8 bases. The material was CD4+ T cells from PBMCs cultured with a peptide pool, obtained before COVID-19 vaccination. This clonotype was obtained from a human donor who had a prior SARS-CoV-2 infection. In DNA form, the CDR3 reads TGCGCCAGCAAGGAGACAGGGGTCGAAAAACTGTTTTTT. This sequence encodes CASKETGVEKLFF.